This T cell receptor beta chain was captured by sequencing in a study of shared T cell receptors in the human thymus. Sequencing used immunoSEQ multiplex PCR; TCRdb keeps in-frame clones, though not all of them. Here the sample spans 500,000 to 550,000 clones, roughly 74% being singletons. Germline trimming cut 2 bases from V and 0 bases from J; bases unmatched to any gene: 8. This CDR3 contains 17 residues. Per germline, CDR1 SGHDN and CDR2 FVKESK. This clone was recorded a few times. These data were likewise used in another study, on human thymus T cells. That report adds: In thymic and blood repertoires alike, V and J usage looked biased.

The clonotype comes from a boy younger than two with a congenital heart defect. This rearrangement joins TRBV14 to TRBJ2-5; 8 bases line up with TRBD2. Sequencing input: thymocytes. The CDR3 reads CASSQNPTSGYQETQYF. The CDR3 region has the DNA TGTGCCAGCAGCCAAAACCCCACTAGCGGATACCAAGAGACCCAGTACTTC.